This TCR beta chain comes out of a study of shared clonotypes between healthy human individuals. Findings of the study overall: Among donors, clonotype sharing was expected to be affected by sequencing depth.

Comments on this clone: What it binds is unknown.

Assay execution proceeded at the deep level. Splitting of each subset's genomic DNA was done evenly across several immunoSEQ plates. The repertoire was sequenced with immunoSEQ multiplex PCR; TCRdb's copy has only in-frame clones and lacks some. The table includes about 490,000 clones, over 65% detected once. CDR1 MNHNY and CDR2 SVGAGI come from the germline V gene (reference sequence). CDR3 length: 13 residues. V was clipped by 6 bases and J by 13 bases, with 18 bases between them. The donor cohort consisted entirely of Caucasian adults residing in Nashville, Tennessee. The chain links TRBV6-6 to TRBJ2-2, with a weak D call TRBD1 (5 bases). Sequencing was performed on PBMCs. The receptor comes from a woman aged 40 to 55 in good health. Some clones in this sample may be carry-over from other donors' samples. The CDR3 region has the DNA TGTGCCAGCAGCCTTAGGGGCGAAAGTGCGCTGTTTTTT. This translates into CASSLRGESALFF.